One sample yielded the 28 T cell receptor beta chains listed below, sequenced in a study of PD-L1 blockade in urothelial cancer. Sequencing used immunoSEQ multiplex PCR; TCRdb keeps in-frame clones, though not all of them. The data contain roughly 95,000 clones, 80% to 90% of them singletons. Time point here: pretreatment peripheral blood. The sequencing here drew on PBMCs, taken around atezolizumab (anti-PD-L1) treatment. These TCRs come from a man aged 60-69 years with urothelial cancer.

This chain connects TRBV28 to TRBJ1-1; weak D call: TRBD1 (5 bases). The V end was cut by 3 bases, the J end by 7 bases, with 9 bases between. The CDR3 totals 12 residues. Germline CDR1 reads MDHEN; CDR2 reads SYDVKM. In DNA, the CDR3 is TGTGCCAGCAGTTTTCGGGGACTTGAAGCTTTCTTT. Amino acids: CASSFRGLEAFF.

The chain has TRBV28 and TRBJ1-2; D is unresolved. The CDR3 has 12 amino acids. Trimming stripped 1 base from V and 3 bases from J, with 3 bases between. The germline V gene has CDR1 MDHEN and CDR2 SYDVKM. The CDR3 nucleotides read TGTGCCAGCAGTTTATCCTACTATGGCTACACCTTC. Translation: CASSLSYYGYTF.

The chain carries TRBV5-4 and TRBJ1-3; D is perhaps TRBD1 (5 bases). This CDR3 has 13 amino acids. Trimming took off 4 bases at V and 8 bases at J, with 13 bases between the two ends. Germline V gives CDR1 SGHNT, CDR2 YYREEE (reference sequence). The CDR3 sequence: CASSPQGGDTIYF. CDR3 DNA: TGTGCCAGCAGCCCCCAGGGAGGAGACACCATATATTTT.

V usage is TRBV2 and J usage is TRBJ1-2; possibly TRBD1 for D (5 bases). Germline-derived CDR1 and CDR2 are SNHLY and FYNNEI. V was cut by 5 bases and J by 3 bases, with 13 bases left in between. The CDR3 length is 14 residues. The CDR3 spells CASSQEGLDYGYTF. The CDR3 region has the DNA TGTGCCAGCAGTCAGGAGGGGCTGGACTATGGCTACACCTTC.

Of note for this clone: The junction differs from germline at one of its ends, possibly a read error. The rearrangement uses TRBV28 and TRBJ1-4; D is perhaps TRBD1 (6 bases). The CDR3 loop spans 14 amino acids. The germline gives CDR1 MDHEN, CDR2 SYDVKM. The CDR3 bases are TGTGCCAGCACTCCCCAGGGGACTAGTGAAAAACTGTTTTTT. Protein product: CASTPQGTSEKLFF.

This clone was seen just once. The chain joins TRBV9 to TRBJ2-1; 10 bases are a match to TRBD2. Germline values: CDR1 SGDLS, CDR2 YYNGEE. The length of the CDR3 is 17 residues. The junction had 6 bases not matched to a gene; V was cut back by 0 bases and J by 3 bases. In DNA, the CDR3 is TGTGCCAGCAGCGTAGCTTTAGTAGCGGGGGGCTACAATGAGCAGTTCTTC. Amino acid sequence: CASSVALVAGGYNEQFF.

The genes are TRBV5-6 and TRBJ2-7; 9 bases align to TRBD1. The CDR3 has 17 amino acids. Germline V gene data show CDR1 as SGHDT and CDR2 as YYEEEE. Trimming removed 0 bases from V and 7 bases from J; junction bases left unmatched: 14. The CDR3 is CASSLEIVGQGIGEQYF. Written as DNA, the CDR3 is TGTGCCAGCAGCTTGGAGATAGTGGGACAGGGAATCGGGGAGCAGTACTTC.

This rearrangement joins TRBV4-3 to TRBJ2-2; maybe TRBD1 (6 bases). This CDR3 comprises 15 residues. The germline gives CDR1 LGHNA, CDR2 YSLEER. V was pared by 5 bases and J by 3 bases, with 13 bases between. For the CDR3, the DNA is TGCGCCAGCAGCTTTACAGGGTCGGACACCGGGGAGCTGTTTTTT. It codes for CASSFTGSDTGELFF.

Only one count was recorded for this clone. The chain is built from TRBV7-9 and TRBJ2-3, with TRBD2 matching 10 bases. The germline CDR1 and CDR2 sequences are SEHNR and FQNEAQ (reference sequence). The CDR3 totals 14 residues. Trimming took 4 bases from V and 6 from J; bases not matched to a gene: 4. Here the CDR3 reads CASSSSGRADTQYF. The DNA for the CDR3 is TGTGCCAGCAGCTCGAGCGGGAGGGCCGATACGCAGTATTTT.

V and J are TRBV4-2 and TRBJ1-2; D is unresolved. V dropped 0 bases and J dropped 13 bases, with 21 bases sitting between them. This CDR3 is 15 amino acids long. The V gene's germline CDR1 is LGHNA and CDR2 YNFKEQ. CDR3 nucleotides: TGTGCCAGCAGCCAAGATCTATTGGAGAAACCCAGTCTCACCTTC. Translating it yields CASSQDLLEKPSLTF.

V gene TRBV5-1 combines with J gene TRBJ2-5; 8 nucleotides agree with TRBD1. The CDR3 sequence is 14 residues long. The junction had 9 bases not matched to a gene; V was cut back by 7 bases and J by 4 bases. Germline CDR1 is SGHRS and CDR2 is YFSETQ. CDR3 bases: TGCGCCAGCGGGGCGGCAGGGGGCGTAGAGACCCAGTACTTC. Translation: CASGAAGGVETQYF.

The chain has TRBV5-4 and TRBJ2-1, with TRBD2 as a possible D gene (5 bases). Germline V gene sequence: CDR1 SGHNT, CDR2 YYREEE (reference sequence). The CDR3 has 14 amino acids. The ends were cut back, 1 base at V and 4 bases at J, with 9 bases in the middle. The CDR3 loop is CASSLREAYNEQFF. The DNA of the CDR3 is TGTGCCAGCAGCTTGCGGGAAGCGTACAATGAGCAGTTCTTC.

The gene calls are TRBV5-1 and TRBJ2-7, with TRBD2 as a possible D gene (5 bases). The CDR3 is made up of 16 amino acids. In germline, CDR1 is SGHRS, CDR2 YFSETQ. V shed 1 base and J shed 7 bases, with 21 bases lying between them. Here the CDR3 reads CASSLFETGSAREQYF. The CDR3 region has the DNA TGCGCCAGCAGCTTGTTCGAAACTGGGAGTGCGCGGGAGCAGTACTTC.

The CDR3 protein is CASSYSRPSAGNTIYF. CDR3 bases: TGTGCCAGCAGTTACTCGAGGCCTTCCGCTGGAAACACCATATATTTT. The chain uses TRBV6-5 and TRBJ1-3; D gene ambiguous. The V gene lost 0 bases and the J gene lost 2 bases, with 11 bases spanning the gap. Germline CDR1 MNHEY, CDR2 SVGAGI. This CDR3 contains 16 residues.

This chain connects TRBV14 to TRBJ2-5, with D maybe TRBD1 (5 bases). Germline V gives CDR1 SGHDN, CDR2 FVKESK. This CDR3 spans 15 amino acids. V lost 0 bases and J lost 2, with 10 bases in between. This chain's CDR3 is CASSQDIGVQETQYF. In DNA form, the CDR3 reads TGTGCCAGCAGCCAAGATATAGGGGTACAAGAGACCCAGTACTTC.

The rearrangement uses TRBV5-5 and TRBJ2-5; 9 bases are a match to TRBD1. This CDR3 spans 15 amino acids. V shed 4 bases and J 5 bases; nucleotides not matched to a gene: 9. The germline gives CDR1 SGHKS, CDR2 YYEKEE (reference sequence). The CDR3: CASSAEQGAWETQYF. CDR3 DNA sequence: TGTGCCAGCAGCGCCGAACAGGGGGCCTGGGAGACCCAGTACTTC.

The chain couples TRBV11-1 to TRBJ1-1; possible D gene TRBD1, 5 bases. V lost 8 bases to trimming and J lost 4 bases, with 11 bases between them. Looked up from germline, CDR1 is SGHAT and CDR2 is FQDESV (reference sequence). CDR3 length: 12 residues. Here the CDR3 reads CASALGGTEAFF. The CDR3 DNA follows: TGTGCCAGCGCCCTGGGGGGCACTGAAGCTTTCTTT.

The chain combines TRBV5-1 with TRBJ1-6, with 7 bases lining up with TRBD1. The CDR3 runs 16 residues. J lost 8 bases, V lost 4 bases, and 12 bases had no gene match. Looked up from germline, CDR1 is SGHRS and CDR2 is YFSETQ. The CDR3 DNA reads TGCGCCAGCAGCCTCCCACGGGGACAGCAGGATTCACCCCTCCACTTT. Protein sequence: CASSLPRGQQDSPLHF.

The chain employs TRBV6-5 and TRBJ2-7; TRBD1 matches 9 bases. CDR1 and CDR2 (germline): MNHEY, SVGAGI. V shed 5 bases and J 6 bases; nucleotides not matched to a gene: 5. The CDR3 runs to 13 residues. The CDR3 loop is CASSPGTGPEQYF. The CDR3 bases are TGTGCCAGCAGTCCCGGGACAGGGCCCGAGCAGTACTTC.

This clone turned up a few times. This CDR3 is CASSFDPSTGARTGELFF. DNA of the CDR3: TGTGCCAGCAGCTTTGACCCTTCGACAGGAGCACGCACCGGGGAGCTGTTTTTT. The V and J genes are TRBV12-1 and TRBJ2-2; the table's TRBD1 call for D was not verified on the DNA. TRBV12-1 is listed as a pseudogene. This CDR3 spans 18 amino acids.

V is TRBV7-8 and J is TRBJ1-5; D gene uncertain. V dropped 3 bases and J dropped 5 bases, with 17 bases sitting between them. Germline assignment: CDR1 SGHVS and CDR2 FQNEAQ. The CDR3 contains 16 residues. CDR3 coding DNA: TGTGCCAGCAGCTTTTATGGTTCGAGAGGATATCAGCCCCAGCATTTT. It encodes CASSFYGSRGYQPQHF.

There are a few counts of this clone. V and J are TRBV4-2 and TRBJ2-3; a possible D gene is TRBD2 (6 bases). The germline V gene encodes CDR1 LGHNA and CDR2 YNFKEQ. This CDR3 spans 14 amino acids. Deletions cut 5 bases from V and 8 bases from J, with 17 bases between. The CDR3 DNA reads TGTGCCAGCAGCACGGGAGATCCCCAAGTTACGCAGTATTTT. Amino acids: CASSTGDPQVTQYF.

The chain has TRBV6-6 and TRBJ1-1, with unresolved D. The CDR3 is made up of 13 amino acids. The V gene lost 7 bases and the J gene lost 5 bases, with 14 bases spanning the gap. Germline V gene sequence: CDR1 MNHNY, CDR2 SVGAGI (reference sequence). CDR3 sequence (DNA): TGTGCCAGCATTAACTCCTTTCGGACTGAAGCTTTCTTT. The encoded protein is CASINSFRTEAFF.

The chain recombines TRBV6-5 with TRBJ1-1; 7 bases are a match to TRBD1. The CDR3 consists of 15 residues. Germline CDR1 MNHEY, CDR2 SVGAGI. V shed 0 bases and J 4 bases; nucleotides not matched to a gene: 5. CDR3 in amino acids: CASSYSGGWGTEAFF. CDR3 nucleotide sequence: TGTGCCAGCAGTTACTCAGGGGGCTGGGGCACTGAAGCTTTCTTT.

The chain has TRBV6-5 and TRBJ1-1; 7 positions match TRBD1. The CDR3 length is 15 residues. Germline V gene data show CDR1 as MNHEY and CDR2 as SVGAGI. Germline trimming cut 5 bases from V and 0 bases from J; bases unmatched to any gene: 6. CDR3 sequence reads: CASSKDRDLNTEAFF. The DNA for the CDR3 is TGTGCCAGCAGTAAAGACAGGGACTTGAACACTGAAGCTTTCTTT.

This chain connects TRBV6-7 to TRBJ2-1, with TRBD2 matching 9 bases. TRBV6-7 falls under the ORF class, with uncertain function. The CDR3 length is 20 residues. The junction had 19 bases not matched to a gene; V was cut back by 0 bases and J by 7 bases. Here the CDR3 DNA reads TGTGCCAGCAGTTACTCTATCTGTTCTAGCGGGAATGGGGGGGGGAATGAGCAGTTCTTC. It translates to CASSYSICSSGNGGGNEQFF.

This chain links TRBV28 with TRBJ1-2; D is undetermined. Trimming removed 5 bases at V and 7 bases at J, with 20 bases between. The CDR3 sequence is 15 residues long. CDR1 MDHEN and CDR2 SYDVKM come from the germline V gene. The CDR3 sequence is CASSQPRPWVRGYTF. The CDR3 DNA sequence: TGTGCCAGCAGTCAGCCTAGGCCGTGGGTACGTGGCTACACCTTC.

J is TRBJ2-1 and V is TRBV5-1; 12 bases fit TRBD2. V lost 5 bases, J lost 6 bases, and 12 bases stayed unmatched. The CDR3 runs 17 residues. CDR1 and CDR2 (germline): SGHRS, YFSETQ. CDR3 sequence reads: CASRLGLAGGPVNEQFF. The DNA for the CDR3 is TGCGCCAGCAGACTGGGGCTAGCGGGAGGGCCGGTCAATGAGCAGTTCTTC.